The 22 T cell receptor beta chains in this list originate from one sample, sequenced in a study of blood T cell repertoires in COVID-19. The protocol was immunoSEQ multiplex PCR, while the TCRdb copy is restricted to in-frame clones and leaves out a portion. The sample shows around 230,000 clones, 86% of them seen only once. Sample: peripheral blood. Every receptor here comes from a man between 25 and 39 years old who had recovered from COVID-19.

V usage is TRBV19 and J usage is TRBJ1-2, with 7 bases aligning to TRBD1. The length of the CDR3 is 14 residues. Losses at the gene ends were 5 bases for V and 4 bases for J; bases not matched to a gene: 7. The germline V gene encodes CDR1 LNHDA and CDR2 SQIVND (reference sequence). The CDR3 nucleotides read TGTGCCAGTAGTCCGACAGGGCGCGGCTATGGCTACACCTTC. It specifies CASSPTGRGYGYTF.

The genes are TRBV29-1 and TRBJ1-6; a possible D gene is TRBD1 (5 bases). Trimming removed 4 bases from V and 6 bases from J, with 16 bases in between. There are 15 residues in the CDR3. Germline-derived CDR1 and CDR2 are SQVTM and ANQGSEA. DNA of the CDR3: TGCAGCGTTGCCTCTATGGGGGGACCTAATTCACCCCTCCACTTT. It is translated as CSVASMGGPNSPLHF.

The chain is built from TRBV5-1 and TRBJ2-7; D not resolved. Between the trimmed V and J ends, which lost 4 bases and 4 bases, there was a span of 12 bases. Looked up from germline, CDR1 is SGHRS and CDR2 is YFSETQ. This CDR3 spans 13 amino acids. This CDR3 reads CASSPFTEYEQYF. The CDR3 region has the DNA TGCGCCAGCAGCCCGTTCACAGAATACGAGCAGTACTTC.

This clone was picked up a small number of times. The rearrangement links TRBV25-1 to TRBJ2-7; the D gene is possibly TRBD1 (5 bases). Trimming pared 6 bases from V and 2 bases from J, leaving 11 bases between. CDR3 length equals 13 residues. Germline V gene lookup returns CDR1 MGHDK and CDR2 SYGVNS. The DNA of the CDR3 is TGTGCCAGCAGACCCGACAGCCCCTACGAGCAGTACTTC. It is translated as CASRPDSPYEQYF.

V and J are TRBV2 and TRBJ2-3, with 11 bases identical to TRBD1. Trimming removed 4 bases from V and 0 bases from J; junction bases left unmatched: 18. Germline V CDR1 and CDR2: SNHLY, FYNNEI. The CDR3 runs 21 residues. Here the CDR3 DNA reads TGTGCCAGCAGTGTTGGTCGAGGACAGGGGGCCTTATCGACTAGCACAGATACGCAGTATTTT. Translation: CASSVGRGQGALSTSTDTQYF.

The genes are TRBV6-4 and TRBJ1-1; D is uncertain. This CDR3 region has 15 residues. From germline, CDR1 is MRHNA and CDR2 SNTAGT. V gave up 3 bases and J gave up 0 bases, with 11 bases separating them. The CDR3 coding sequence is TGTGCCAGCAGTGAGAGCCCTTTTTTGAACACTGAAGCTTTCTTT. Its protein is CASSESPFLNTEAFF.

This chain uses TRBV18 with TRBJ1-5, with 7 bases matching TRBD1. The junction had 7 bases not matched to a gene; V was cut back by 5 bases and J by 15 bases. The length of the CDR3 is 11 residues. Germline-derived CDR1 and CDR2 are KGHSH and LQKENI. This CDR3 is CASSSTGARHF. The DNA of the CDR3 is TGTGCCAGCTCATCTACAGGGGCCCGGCATTTT.

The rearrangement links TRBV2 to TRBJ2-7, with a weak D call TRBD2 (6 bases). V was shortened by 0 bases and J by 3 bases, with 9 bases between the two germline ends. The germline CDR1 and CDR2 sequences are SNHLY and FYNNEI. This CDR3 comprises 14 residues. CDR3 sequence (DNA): TGTGCCAGCAGTGAAGCCGGGGGAGTCTACGAGCAGTACTTC. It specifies CASSEAGGVYEQYF.

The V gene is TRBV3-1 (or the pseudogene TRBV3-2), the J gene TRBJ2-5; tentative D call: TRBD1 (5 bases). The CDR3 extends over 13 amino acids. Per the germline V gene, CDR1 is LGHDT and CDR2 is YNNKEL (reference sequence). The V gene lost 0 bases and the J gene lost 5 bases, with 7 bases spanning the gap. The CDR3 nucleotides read TGTGCCAGCAGCCAAGAAGGGGCGGAGACCCAGTACTTC. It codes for CASSQEGAETQYF.

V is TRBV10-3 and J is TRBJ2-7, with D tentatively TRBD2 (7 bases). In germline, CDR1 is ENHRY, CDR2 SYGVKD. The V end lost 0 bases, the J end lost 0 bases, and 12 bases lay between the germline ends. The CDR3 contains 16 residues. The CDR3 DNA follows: TGTGCCATCAGTGAGTCGAGTCGGGGGGCCTCCTACGAGCAGTACTTC. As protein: CAISESSRGASYEQYF.

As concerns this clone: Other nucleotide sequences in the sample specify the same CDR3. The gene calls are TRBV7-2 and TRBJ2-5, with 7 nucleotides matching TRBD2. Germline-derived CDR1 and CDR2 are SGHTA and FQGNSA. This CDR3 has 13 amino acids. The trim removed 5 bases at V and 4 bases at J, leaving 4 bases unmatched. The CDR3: CASSLGGGETQYF. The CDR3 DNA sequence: TGTGCCAGCAGCCTGGGGGGGGGAGAGACCCAGTACTTC.

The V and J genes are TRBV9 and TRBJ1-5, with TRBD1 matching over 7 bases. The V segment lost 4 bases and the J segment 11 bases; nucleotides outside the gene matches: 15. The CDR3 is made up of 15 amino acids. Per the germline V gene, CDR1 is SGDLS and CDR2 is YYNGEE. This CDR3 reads CASSRFGTVSSSQHF. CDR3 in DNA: TGTGCCAGCAGCCGTTTCGGGACAGTGTCGTCCTCCCAGCATTTT.

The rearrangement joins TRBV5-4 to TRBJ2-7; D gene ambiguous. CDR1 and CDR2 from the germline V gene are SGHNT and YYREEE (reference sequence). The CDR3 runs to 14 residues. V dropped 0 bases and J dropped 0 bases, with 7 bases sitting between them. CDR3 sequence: CASSLESSSYEQYF. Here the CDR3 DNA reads TGTGCCAGCAGCTTGGAGTCGAGCTCCTACGAGCAGTACTTC.

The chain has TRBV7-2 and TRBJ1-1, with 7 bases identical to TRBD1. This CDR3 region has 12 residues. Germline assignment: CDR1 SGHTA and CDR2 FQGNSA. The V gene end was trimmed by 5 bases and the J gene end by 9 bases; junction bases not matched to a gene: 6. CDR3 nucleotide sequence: TGTGCCAGCAGCCGAACAGGGGACCAAGCTTTCTTT. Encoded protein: CASSRTGDQAFF.

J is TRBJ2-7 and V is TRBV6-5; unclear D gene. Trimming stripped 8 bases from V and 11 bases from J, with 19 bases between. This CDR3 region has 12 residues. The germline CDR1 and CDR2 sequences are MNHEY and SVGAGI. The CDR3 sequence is CASQAGPGREYF. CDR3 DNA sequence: TGTGCCAGCCAGGCCGGTCCAGGTCGCGAGTACTTC.

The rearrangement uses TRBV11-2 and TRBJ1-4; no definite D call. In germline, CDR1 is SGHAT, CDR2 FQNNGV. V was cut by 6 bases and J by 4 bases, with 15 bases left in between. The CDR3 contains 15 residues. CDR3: CASRKNTAVNEKLFF. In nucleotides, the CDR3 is TGTGCCAGCAGAAAAAACACCGCGGTTAATGAAAAACTGTTTTTT.

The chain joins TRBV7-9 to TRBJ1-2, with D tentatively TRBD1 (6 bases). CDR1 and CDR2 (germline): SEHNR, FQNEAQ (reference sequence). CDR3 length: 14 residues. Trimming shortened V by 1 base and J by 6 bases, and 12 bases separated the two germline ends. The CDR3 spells CASSLGTAIDGYTF. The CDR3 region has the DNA TGTGCCAGCAGCTTAGGGACAGCGATCGATGGCTACACCTTC.

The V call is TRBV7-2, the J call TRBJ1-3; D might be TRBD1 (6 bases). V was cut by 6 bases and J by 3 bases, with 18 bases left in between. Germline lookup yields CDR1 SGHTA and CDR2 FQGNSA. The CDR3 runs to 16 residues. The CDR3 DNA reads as TGTGCCAGCAGTTTACTCAGGGGTATTAGTGGAAACACCATATATTTT. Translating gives CASSLLRGISGNTIYF.

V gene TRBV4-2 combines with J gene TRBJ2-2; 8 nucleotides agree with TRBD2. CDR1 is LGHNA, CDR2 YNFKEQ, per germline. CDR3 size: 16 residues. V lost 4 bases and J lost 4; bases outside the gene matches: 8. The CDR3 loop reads CASSPSGGWGTGELFF. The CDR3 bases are TGTGCCAGCAGCCCTTCGGGAGGGTGGGGCACCGGGGAGCTGTTTTTT.

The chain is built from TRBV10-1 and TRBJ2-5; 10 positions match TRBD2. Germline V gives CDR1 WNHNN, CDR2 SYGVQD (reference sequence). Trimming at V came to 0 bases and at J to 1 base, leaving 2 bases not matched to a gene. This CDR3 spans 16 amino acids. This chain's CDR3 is CASSESASGGQETQYF. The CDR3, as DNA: TGCGCCAGCAGTGAGTCGGCTAGCGGGGGCCAAGAGACCCAGTACTTC.

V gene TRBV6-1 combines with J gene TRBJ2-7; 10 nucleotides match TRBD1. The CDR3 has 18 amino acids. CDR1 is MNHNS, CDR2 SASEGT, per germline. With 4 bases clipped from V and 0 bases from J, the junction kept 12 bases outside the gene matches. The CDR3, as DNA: TGTGCCAGCAGTGTGACCCGGGACAGGGGTGGAAGCTCCTACGAGCAGTACTTC. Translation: CASSVTRDRGGSSYEQYF.

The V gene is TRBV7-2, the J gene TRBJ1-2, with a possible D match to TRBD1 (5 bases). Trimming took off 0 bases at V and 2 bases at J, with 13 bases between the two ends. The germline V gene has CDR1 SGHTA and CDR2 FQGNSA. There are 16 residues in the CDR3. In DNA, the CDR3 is TGTGCCAGCAGCTTAGCGGGGCAGGTCCCCAACTATGGCTACACCTTC. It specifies CASSLAGQVPNYGYTF.